This T cell receptor beta chain stems from a study of CD8 T cells in ankylosing spondylitis. Whole-study results and caveats: Earlier authors reported some of these motif variants in reactive arthritis synovial fluid and blood.

Per the germline V gene, CDR1 is GTSNPN and CDR2 is SVGIG (reference sequence). The CDR3 totals 11 residues. Deletions cut 2 bases from V and 8 bases from J, with 7 bases between. As the method for making TCR beta libraries, quantitative 5'-RACE with molecular barcodes was used. TCRdb independently ran MiXCR on the 5' RACE reads; one entry per CDR3 protein. The table has approximately 140,000 distinct CDR3 sequences, 7% to 10% seen once. This clonotype was observed a handful of times. Antigen: not known. This receptor was taken from a male donor with ankylosing spondylitis. The genes are TRBV30 and TRBJ1-3; D unresolved. Sequencing was done on a sample of synovial fluid, either unsorted or a sorted T cell fraction (not recorded which). The CDR3 sequence: CAWSQLDTIYF. The CDR3 coding sequence is TGTGCCTGGAGTCAGTTAGACACCATATATTTT.